These T cell receptor beta chains were read from a single sample in a study of T cell responses to AZD1222 COVID-19 vaccine. The assay was immunoSEQ multiplex PCR, and TCRdb's table has in-frame clones only and misses some. The data hold more than 100,000 clones, with approximately 86% observed a single time. Sequences were derived from peripheral blood, sampled 28 days after the second AZD1222 dose. All receptors come from an adult who received the AZD1222 COVID-19 vaccine. Both conserved end residues are part of each CDR3. Fields, in order: V gene, clone size, D gene, J gene, CDR3 protein, CDR3 DNA. A D gene is named only where the DNA matches it firmly. Clone sizes are given selectively: once, few, many, or a class where the clone is expanded.

v_gene: TRBV7-2
abundance: -
d_gene: TRBD2
j_gene: TRBJ2-3
CDR3aa: CASRLTGGADTQYF
CDR3nt: TGTGCCAGCAGACTAACCGGGGGGGCAGATACGCAGTATTTT

v_gene: TRBV2
abundance: -
d_gene: TRBD1
j_gene: TRBJ1-4
CDR3aa: CASKIGTGDEKLFF
CDR3nt: TGTGCCAGCAAGATCGGGACAGGGGATGAAAAACTGTTTTTT

v_gene: TRBV28
abundance: -
d_gene: -
j_gene: TRBJ1-2
CDR3aa: CASSLIANYGYTF
CDR3nt: TGTGCCAGCAGTTTAATAGCTAACTATGGCTACACCTTC

v_gene: TRBV5-4
abundance: once
d_gene: TRBD2
j_gene: TRBJ2-5
CDR3aa: CASSYVGLAAYQETQYF
CDR3nt: TGTGCCAGCAGCTACGTCGGACTAGCGGCGTACCAAGAGACCCAGTACTTC

v_gene: TRBV9
abundance: -
d_gene: TRBD2
j_gene: TRBJ2-1
CDR3aa: CASSVGLAGSYNEQFF
CDR3nt: TGTGCCAGCAGCGTAGGACTAGCGGGGTCTTACAATGAGCAGTTCTTC

v_gene: TRBV19
abundance: -
d_gene: -
j_gene: TRBJ1-2
CDR3aa: CASSTVPGSNYGYTF
CDR3nt: TGTGCCAGTAGTACGGTCCCGGGCTCTAACTATGGCTACACCTTC

v_gene: TRBV6-2/TRBV6-3
abundance: -
d_gene: -
j_gene: TRBJ2-1
CDR3aa: CASSRSQEVSPPFF
CDR3nt: TGTGCCAGCAGCCGGAGCCAAGAGGTTTCTCCTCCGTTCTTC

v_gene: TRBV9
abundance: few
d_gene: -
j_gene: TRBJ1-4
CDR3aa: CASSVEGSDKEKLFF
CDR3nt: TGTGCCAGCAGCGTAGAAGGGTCGGACAAGGAAAAACTGTTTTTT

v_gene: TRBV29-1
abundance: -
d_gene: TRBD1
j_gene: TRBJ1-6
CDR3aa: CSTPRGQRVYNSPLHF
CDR3nt: TGCAGCACGCCCCGGGGACAGCGGGTTTATAATTCACCCCTCCACTTT

v_gene: TRBV3-1/TRBV3-2
abundance: -
d_gene: -
j_gene: TRBJ2-7
CDR3aa: CASSQPGQIYEQYF
CDR3nt: TGTGCCAGCAGCCAGCCGGGACAAATCTACGAGCAGTACTTC

v_gene: TRBV27
abundance: -
d_gene: TRBD1
j_gene: TRBJ2-1
CDR3aa: CASGGTGNNEQFF
CDR3nt: TGTGCCAGCGGCGGGACAGGGAACAATGAGCAGTTCTTC

v_gene: TRBV5-1
abundance: -
d_gene: -
j_gene: TRBJ2-2
CDR3aa: CASSSRTTNTGELFF
CDR3nt: TGCGCCAGCAGTAGCCGGACAACGAACACCGGGGAGCTGTTTTTT

v_gene: TRBV19
abundance: once
d_gene: -
j_gene: TRBJ1-5
CDR3aa: CASSKDPRGNQPQHF
CDR3nt: TGTGCCAGTAGTAAGGACCCGAGGGGCAATCAGCCCCAGCATTTT

v_gene: TRBV19
abundance: -
d_gene: -
j_gene: TRBJ1-5
CDR3aa: CASGNGQPQHF
CDR3nt: TGTGCCAGTGGGAACGGTCAGCCCCAGCATTTT

v_gene: TRBV19
abundance: -
d_gene: -
j_gene: TRBJ1-1
CDR3aa: CASSGWTEAFF
CDR3nt: TGTGCCAGTTCAGGGTGGACTGAAGCTTTCTTT

v_gene: TRBV5-1
abundance: -
d_gene: -
j_gene: TRBJ1-1
CDR3aa: CASSTGQRIEAFF
CDR3nt: TGCGCCAGCAGCACAGGACAGAGGATCGAAGCTTTCTTT

v_gene: TRBV6-5
abundance: -
d_gene: -
j_gene: TRBJ1-5
CDR3aa: CASSYGPDSRSQPQHF
CDR3nt: TGTGCCAGCAGTTACGGTCCGGACAGCCGGAGTCAGCCCCAGCATTTT

v_gene: TRBV7-2
abundance: -
d_gene: TRBD2
j_gene: TRBJ2-3
CDR3aa: CASSLVASGANTDTQYF
CDR3nt: TGTGCCAGCAGCTTAGTGGCTAGCGGGGCCAACACAGATACGCAGTATTTT

v_gene: TRBV7-2
abundance: few
d_gene: -
j_gene: TRBJ2-2
CDR3aa: CASSFSPLGGNTGELFF
CDR3nt: TGTGCCAGCAGCTTCAGTCCTTTGGGGGGAAACACCGGGGAGCTGTTTTTT

v_gene: TRBV25-1
abundance: -
d_gene: -
j_gene: TRBJ1-4
CDR3aa: CASSAGLNEKLFF
CDR3nt: TGTGCCAGCAGTGCCGGGCTTAATGAAAAACTGTTTTTT

v_gene: TRBV19
abundance: -
d_gene: TRBD1
j_gene: TRBJ1-6
CDR3aa: CASSTAGGLYNSPLHF
CDR3nt: TGTGCCAGTAGTACGGCAGGGGGCCTTTATAATTCACCCCTCCACTTT